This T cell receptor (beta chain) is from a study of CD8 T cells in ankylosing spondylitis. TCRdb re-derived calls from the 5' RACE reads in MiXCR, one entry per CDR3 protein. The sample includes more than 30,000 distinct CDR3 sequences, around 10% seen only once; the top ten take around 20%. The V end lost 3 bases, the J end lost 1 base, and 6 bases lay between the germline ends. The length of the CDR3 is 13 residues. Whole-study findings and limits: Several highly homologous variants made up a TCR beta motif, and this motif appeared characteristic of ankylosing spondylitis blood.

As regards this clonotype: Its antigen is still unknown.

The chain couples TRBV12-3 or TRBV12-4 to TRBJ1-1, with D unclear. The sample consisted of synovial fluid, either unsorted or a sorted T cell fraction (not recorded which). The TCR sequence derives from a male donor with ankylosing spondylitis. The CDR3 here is CASSFSQNTEAFF. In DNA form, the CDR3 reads TGTGCCAGCAGTTTCTCCCAGAACACTGAAGCTTTCTTT.